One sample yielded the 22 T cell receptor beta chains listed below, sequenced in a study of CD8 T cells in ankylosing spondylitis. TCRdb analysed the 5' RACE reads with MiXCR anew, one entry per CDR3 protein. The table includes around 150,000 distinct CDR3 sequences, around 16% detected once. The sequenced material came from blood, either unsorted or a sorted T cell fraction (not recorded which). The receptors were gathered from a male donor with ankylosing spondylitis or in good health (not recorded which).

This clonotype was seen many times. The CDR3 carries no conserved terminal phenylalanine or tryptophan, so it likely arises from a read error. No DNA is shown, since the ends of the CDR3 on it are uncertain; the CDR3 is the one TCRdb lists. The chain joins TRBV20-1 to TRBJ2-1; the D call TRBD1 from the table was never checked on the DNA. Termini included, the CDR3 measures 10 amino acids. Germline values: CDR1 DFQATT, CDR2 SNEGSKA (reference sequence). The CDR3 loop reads CSARDPAPRP.

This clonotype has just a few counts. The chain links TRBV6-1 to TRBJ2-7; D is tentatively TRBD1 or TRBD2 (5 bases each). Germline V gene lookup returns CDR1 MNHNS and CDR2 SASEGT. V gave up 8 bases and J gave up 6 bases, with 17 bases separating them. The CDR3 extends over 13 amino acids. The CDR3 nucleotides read TGTGCCAGCCGGAACAGGTTAGCGACCGAGCAGTACTTC. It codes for CASRNRLATEQYF.

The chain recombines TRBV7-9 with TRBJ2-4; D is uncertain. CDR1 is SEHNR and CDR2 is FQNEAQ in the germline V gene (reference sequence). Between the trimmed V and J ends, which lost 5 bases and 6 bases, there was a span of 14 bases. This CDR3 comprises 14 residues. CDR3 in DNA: TGTGCCAGCAGCCCGCTGGGTGGACCAAACATTCAGTACTTC. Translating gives CASSPLGGPNIQYF.

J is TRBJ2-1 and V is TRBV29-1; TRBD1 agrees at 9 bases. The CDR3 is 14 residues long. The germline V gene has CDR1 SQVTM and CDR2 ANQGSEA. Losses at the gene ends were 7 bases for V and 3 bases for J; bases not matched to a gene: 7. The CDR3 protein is CSDLRQGGYNEQFF. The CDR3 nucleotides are TGCAGCGACCTAAGACAGGGGGGCTACAATGAGCAGTTCTTC.

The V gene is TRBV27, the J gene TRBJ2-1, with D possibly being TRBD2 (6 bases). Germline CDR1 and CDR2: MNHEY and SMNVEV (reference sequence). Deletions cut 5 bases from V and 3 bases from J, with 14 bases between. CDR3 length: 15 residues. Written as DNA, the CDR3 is TGTGCCAGCAGTCTCCACCTTAGCGGCTACAATGAGCAGTTCTTC. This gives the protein CASSLHLSGYNEQFF.

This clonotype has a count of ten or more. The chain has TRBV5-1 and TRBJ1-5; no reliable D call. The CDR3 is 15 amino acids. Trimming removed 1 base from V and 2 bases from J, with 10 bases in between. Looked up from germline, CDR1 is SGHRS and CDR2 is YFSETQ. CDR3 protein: CASSLSGAGNQPQHF. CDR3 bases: TGCGCCAGCAGCTTGTCAGGTGCGGGCAATCAGCCCCAGCATTTT.

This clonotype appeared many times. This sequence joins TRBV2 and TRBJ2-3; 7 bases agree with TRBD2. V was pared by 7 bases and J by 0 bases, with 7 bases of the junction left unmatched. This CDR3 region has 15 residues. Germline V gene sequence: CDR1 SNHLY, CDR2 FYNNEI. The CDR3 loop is CASTHSGSSTDTQYF. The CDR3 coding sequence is TGTGCCAGCACCCATAGCGGGTCCAGCACAGATACGCAGTATTTT.

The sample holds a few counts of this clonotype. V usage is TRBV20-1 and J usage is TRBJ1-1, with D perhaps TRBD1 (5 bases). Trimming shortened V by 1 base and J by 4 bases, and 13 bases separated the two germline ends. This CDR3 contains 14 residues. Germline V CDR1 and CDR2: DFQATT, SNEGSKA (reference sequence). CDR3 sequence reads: CSARAGTRRTEAFF. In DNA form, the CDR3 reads TGCAGTGCTAGAGCCGGGACCAGGCGCACTGAAGCTTTCTTT.

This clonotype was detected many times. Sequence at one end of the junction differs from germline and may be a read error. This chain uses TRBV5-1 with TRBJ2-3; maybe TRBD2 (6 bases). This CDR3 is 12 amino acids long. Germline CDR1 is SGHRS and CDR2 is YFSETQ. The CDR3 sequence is CASSLAEDTQYF. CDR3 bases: TGTGCCAGCAGCTTAGCGGAGGATACGCAGTATTTT.

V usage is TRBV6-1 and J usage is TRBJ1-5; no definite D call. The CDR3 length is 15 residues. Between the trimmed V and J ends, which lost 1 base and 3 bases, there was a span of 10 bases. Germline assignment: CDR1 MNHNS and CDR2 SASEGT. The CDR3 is CASSEGSGNNQPQHF. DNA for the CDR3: TGTGCCAGCAGTGAAGGTTCAGGAAACAATCAGCCCCAGCATTTT.

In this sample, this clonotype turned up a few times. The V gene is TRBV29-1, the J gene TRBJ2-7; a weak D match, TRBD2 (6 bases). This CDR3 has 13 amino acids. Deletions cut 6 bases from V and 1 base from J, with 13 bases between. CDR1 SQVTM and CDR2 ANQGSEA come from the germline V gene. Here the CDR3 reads CSVHGTYSYEQYF. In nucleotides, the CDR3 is TGCAGCGTCCATGGGACTTATTCCTACGAGCAGTACTTC.

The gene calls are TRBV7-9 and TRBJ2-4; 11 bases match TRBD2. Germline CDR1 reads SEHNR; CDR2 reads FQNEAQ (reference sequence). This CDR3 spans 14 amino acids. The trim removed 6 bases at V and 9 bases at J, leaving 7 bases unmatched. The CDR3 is CASRLAGDGGIQYF. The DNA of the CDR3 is TGTGCCAGCAGACTAGCGGGAGATGGTGGCATTCAGTACTTC.

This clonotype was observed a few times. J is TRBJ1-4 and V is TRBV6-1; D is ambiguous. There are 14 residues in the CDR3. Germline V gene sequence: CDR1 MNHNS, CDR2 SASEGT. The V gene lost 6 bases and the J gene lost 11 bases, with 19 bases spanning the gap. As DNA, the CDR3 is TGTGCCAGCAGGCCACGGACGGGGATTGAGAAACTGTTTTTT. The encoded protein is CASRPRTGIEKLFF.

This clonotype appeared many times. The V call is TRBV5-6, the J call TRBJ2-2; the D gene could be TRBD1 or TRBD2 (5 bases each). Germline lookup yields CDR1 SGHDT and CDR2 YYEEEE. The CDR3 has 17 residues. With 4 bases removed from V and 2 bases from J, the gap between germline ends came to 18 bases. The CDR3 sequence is CASSRGLTEANTGELFF. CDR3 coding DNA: TGTGCCAGCAGCCGGGGCCTAACGGAAGCAAACACCGGGGAGCTGTTTTTT.

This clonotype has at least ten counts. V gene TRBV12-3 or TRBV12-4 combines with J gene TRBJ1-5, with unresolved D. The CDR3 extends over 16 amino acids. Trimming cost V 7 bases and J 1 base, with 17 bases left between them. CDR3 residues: CASTNGWEFSNQPQHF. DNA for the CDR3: TGTGCCAGCACCAACGGATGGGAATTCAGCAATCAGCCCCAGCATTTT.

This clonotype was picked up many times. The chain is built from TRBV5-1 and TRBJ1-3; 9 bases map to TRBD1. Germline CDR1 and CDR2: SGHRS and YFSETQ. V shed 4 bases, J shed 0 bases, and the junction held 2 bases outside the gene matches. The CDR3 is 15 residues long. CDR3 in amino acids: CASSTGQGSGNTIYF. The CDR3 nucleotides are TGCGCCAGCAGCACGGGACAGGGCTCTGGAAACACCATATATTTT.

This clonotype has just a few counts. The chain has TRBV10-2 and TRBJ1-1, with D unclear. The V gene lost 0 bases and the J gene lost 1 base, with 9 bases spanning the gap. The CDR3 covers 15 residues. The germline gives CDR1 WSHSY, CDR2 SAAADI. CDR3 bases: TGCGCCAGCAGTGAGTCGATTTGGGGGAACACTGAAGCTTTCTTT. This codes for CASSESIWGNTEAFF.

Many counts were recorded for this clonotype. This chain's CDR3 is CASSLRTGGNEKLFF. The CDR3 DNA reads as TGTGCCAGCAGTTTGCGGACAGGAGGGAATGAAAAACTGTTTTTT. The chain combines TRBV12-3 or TRBV12-4 with TRBJ1-4; 7 nucleotides match TRBD1. The junction had 6 bases not matched to a gene; V was cut back by 3 bases and J by 5 bases. The CDR3 totals 15 residues.

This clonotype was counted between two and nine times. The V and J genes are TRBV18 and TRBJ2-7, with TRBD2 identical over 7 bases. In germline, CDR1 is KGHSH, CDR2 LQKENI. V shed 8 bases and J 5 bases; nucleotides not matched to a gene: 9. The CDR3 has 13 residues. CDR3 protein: CASIPGRENEQYF. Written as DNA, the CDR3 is TGTGCCAGCATACCTGGGCGGGAGAACGAGCAGTACTTC.

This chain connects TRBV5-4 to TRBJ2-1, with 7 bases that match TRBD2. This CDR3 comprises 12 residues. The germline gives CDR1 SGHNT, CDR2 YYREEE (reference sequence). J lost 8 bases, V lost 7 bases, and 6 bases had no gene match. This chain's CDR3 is CASGQGGDEQFF. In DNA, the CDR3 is TGTGCCAGCGGTCAGGGAGGGGATGAGCAGTTCTTC.

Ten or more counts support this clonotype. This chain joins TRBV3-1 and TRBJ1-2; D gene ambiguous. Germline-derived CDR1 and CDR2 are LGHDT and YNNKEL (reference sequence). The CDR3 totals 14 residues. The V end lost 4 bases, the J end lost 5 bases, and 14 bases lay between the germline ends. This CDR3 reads CASSLSGFPYGYTF. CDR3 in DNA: TGTGCCAGCAGCCTATCAGGATTCCCGTATGGCTACACCTTC.

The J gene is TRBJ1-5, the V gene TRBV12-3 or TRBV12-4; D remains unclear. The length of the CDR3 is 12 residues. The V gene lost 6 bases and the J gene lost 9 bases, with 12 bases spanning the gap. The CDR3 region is CASSQNIGPQHF. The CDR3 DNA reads TGTGCCAGCAGCCAAAACATCGGGCCCCAGCATTTT.